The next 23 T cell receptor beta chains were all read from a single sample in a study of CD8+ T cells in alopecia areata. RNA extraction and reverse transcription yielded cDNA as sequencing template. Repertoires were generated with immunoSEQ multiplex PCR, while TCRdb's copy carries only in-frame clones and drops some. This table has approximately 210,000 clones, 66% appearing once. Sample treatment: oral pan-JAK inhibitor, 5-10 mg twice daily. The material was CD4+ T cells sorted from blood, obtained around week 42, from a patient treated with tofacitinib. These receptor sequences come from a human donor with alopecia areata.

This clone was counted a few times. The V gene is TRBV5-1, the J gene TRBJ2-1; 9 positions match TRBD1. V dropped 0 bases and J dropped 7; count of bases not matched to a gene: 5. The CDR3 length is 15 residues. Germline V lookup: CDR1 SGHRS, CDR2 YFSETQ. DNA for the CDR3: TGCGCCAGCAGCTTGGTCCAGACAGGGGGAAATGAGCAGTTCTTC. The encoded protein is CASSLVQTGGNEQFF. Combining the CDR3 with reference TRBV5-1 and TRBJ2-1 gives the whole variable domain KAGVTQTPRYLIKTRGQQVTLSCSPISGHRSVSWYQQTPGQGLQFLFEYFSETQRNKGNFPGRFSGRQFSNSRSEMNVSTLELGDSALYLCASSLVQTGGNEQFFGPGTRLTVL.

The CDR3 loop is CASSLWGVTGEGMSSPLHF. In nucleotides, the CDR3 is TGTGCCAGCAGTTTATGGGGAGTAACAGGGGAGGGGATGAGTTCACCCCTCCACTTT. The rearrangement links TRBV27 to TRBJ1-6; 7 bases align to TRBD1. The V and J ends lost 1 base and 9 bases, in that order; junction bases with no gene match: 18. CDR3 size: 19 residues. The germline gives CDR1 MNHEY, CDR2 SMNVEV (reference sequence).

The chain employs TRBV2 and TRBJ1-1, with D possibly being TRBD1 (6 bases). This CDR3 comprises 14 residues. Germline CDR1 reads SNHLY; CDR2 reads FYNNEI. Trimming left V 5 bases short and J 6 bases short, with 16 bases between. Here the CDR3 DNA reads TGTGCCAGCAGTACGGCAGGGGTTGGCGCTGAAGCTTTCTTT. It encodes CASSTAGVGAEAFF.

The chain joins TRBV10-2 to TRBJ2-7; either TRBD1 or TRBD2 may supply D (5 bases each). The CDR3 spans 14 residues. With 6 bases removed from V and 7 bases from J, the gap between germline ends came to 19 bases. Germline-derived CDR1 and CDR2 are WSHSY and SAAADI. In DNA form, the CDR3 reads TGCGCCAGCAGCGAGAGGGGCCTCCGGAGGGAGCAGTACTTC. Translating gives CASSERGLRREQYF.

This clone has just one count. The CDR3 coding sequence is TGTGCCAGCAGTCCGACAGGTAACACTGAAGCTTTCTTT. It yields the protein CASSPTGNTEAFF. This rearrangement joins TRBV6-6 to TRBJ1-1; TRBD1 might be the D (6 bases). Germline V lookup: CDR1 MNHNY, CDR2 SVGAGI (reference sequence). This CDR3 is 13 amino acids long. V was pared by 5 bases and J by 2 bases, with 9 bases between.

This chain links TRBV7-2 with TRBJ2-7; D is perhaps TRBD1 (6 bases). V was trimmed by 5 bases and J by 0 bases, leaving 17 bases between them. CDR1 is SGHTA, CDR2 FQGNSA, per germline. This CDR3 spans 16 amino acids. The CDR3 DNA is TGTGCCAGCAGCCCCCGCTGGACAGAGAGCTCCTACGAGCAGTACTTC. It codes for CASSPRWTESSYEQYF.

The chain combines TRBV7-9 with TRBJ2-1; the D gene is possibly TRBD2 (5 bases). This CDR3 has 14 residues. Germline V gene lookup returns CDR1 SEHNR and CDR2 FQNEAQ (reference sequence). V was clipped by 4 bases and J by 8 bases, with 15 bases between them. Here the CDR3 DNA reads TGTGCCAGCAGCTCCGGGATAGGCTGGGATGAGCAGTTCTTC. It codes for CASSSGIGWDEQFF.

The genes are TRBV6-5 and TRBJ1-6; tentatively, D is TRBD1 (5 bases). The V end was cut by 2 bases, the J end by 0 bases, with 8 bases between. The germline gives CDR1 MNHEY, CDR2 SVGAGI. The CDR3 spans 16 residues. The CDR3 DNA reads TGTGCCAGCAGTTACGGGGGAGGCTCCTATAATTCACCCCTCCACTTT. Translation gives CASSYGGGSYNSPLHF.

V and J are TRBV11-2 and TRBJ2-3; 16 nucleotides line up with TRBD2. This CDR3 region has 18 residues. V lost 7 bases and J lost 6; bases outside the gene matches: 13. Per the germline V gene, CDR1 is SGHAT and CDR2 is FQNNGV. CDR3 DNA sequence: TGTGCCAGCAAGTTAACCTCGGGACTAGCGGGGGGGCTGGATACGCAGTATTTT. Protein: CASKLTSGLAGGLDTQYF.

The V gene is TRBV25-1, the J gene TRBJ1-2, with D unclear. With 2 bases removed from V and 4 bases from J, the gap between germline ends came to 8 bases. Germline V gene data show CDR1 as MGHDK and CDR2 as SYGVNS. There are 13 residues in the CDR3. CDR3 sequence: CASSEHGSYGYTF. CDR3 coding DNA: TGTGCCAGCAGTGAACACGGAAGCTATGGCTACACCTTC.

The CDR3, as DNA: TGCAGCTCCCGCTTGGGGCGGGGTGAGACCCAGTACTTC. Translating it yields CSSRLGRGETQYF. This sequence joins TRBV29-1 and TRBJ2-5; D possibly corresponds to TRBD2 (6 bases). Germline V lookup: CDR1 SQVTM, CDR2 ANQGSEA. The CDR3 has 13 amino acids. The V and J ends lost 8 bases and 5 bases respectively, with 18 bases between them.

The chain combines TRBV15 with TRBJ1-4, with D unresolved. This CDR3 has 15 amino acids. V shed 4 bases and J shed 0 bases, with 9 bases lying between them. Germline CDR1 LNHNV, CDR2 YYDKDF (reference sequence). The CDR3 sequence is CATSIQLATNEKLFF. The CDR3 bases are TGTGCCACCAGCATCCAACTAGCAACTAATGAAAAACTGTTTTTT.

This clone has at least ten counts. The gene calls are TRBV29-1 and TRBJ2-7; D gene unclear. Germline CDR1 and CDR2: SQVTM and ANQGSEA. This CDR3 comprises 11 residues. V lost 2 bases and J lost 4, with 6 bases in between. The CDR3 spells CSVELRYEQYF. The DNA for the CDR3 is TGCAGCGTTGAATTGCGTTACGAGCAGTACTTC.

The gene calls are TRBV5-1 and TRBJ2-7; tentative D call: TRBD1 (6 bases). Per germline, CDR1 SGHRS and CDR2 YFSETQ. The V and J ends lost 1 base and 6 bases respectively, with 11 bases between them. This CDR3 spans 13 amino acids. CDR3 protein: CASSLQPRGEQYF. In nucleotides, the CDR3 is TGCGCCAGCAGCTTGCAGCCCAGGGGCGAGCAGTACTTC.

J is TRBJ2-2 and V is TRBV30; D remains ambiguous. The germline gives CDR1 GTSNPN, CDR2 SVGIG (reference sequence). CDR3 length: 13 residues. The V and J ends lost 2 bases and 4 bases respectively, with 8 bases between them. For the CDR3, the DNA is TGTGCCTGGAGTCCCGGACCCACCGGGGAGCTGTTTTTT. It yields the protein CAWSPGPTGELFF. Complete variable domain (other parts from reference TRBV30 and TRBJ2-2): SQTIHQWPATLVQPVGSPLSLECTVEGTSNPNLYWYRQAAGRGLQLLFYSVGIGQISSEVPQNLSASRPQDRQFILSSKKLLLSDSGFYLCAWSPGPTGELFFGEGSRLTVL.

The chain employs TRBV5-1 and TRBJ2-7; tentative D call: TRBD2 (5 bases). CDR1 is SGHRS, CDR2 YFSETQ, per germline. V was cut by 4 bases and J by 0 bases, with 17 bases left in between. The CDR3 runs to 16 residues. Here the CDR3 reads CASSPDPVGSSYEQYF. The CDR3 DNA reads TGCGCCAGCAGCCCGGATCCGGTGGGGAGCTCCTACGAGCAGTACTTC.

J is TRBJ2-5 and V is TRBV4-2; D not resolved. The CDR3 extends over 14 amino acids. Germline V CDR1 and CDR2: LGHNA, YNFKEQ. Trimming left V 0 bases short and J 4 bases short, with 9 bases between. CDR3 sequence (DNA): TGTGCCAGCAGCCAAGATAGGGCAAGAGAGACCCAGTACTTC. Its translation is CASSQDRARETQYF.

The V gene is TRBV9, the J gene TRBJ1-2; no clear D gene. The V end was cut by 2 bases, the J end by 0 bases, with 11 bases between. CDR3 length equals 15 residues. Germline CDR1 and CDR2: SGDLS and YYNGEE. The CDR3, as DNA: TGTGCCAGCAGCGTTAGTGGAGGAGCTAACTATGGCTACACCTTC. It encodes CASSVSGGANYGYTF.

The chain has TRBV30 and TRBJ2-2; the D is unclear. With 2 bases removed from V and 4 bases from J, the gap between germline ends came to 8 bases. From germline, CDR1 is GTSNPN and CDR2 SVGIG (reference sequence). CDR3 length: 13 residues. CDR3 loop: CAWSFVGTGELFF. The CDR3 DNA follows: TGTGCCTGGAGTTTCGTGGGCACCGGGGAGCTGTTTTTT.

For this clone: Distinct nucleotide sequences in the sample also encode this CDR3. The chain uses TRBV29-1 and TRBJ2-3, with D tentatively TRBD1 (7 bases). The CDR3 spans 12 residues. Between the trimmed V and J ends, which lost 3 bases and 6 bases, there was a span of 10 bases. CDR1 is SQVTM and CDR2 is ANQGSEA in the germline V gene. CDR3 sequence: CSVETGTDTQYF. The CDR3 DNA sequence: TGCAGCGTTGAGACAGGGACTGATACGCAGTATTTT.

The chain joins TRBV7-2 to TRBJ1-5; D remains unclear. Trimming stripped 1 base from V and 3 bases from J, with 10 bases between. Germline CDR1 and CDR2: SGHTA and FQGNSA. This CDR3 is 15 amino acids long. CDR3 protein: CASSLVGFTNQPQHF. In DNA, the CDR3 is TGTGCCAGCAGCTTAGTGGGCTTCACCAATCAGCCCCAGCATTTT.

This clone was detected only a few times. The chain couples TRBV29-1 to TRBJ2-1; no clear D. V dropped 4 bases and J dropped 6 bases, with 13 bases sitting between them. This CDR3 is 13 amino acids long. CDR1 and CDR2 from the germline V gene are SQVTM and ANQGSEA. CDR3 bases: TGCAGCGTTGTCGGTGAGACGAGCAATGAGCAGTTCTTC. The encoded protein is CSVVGETSNEQFF.

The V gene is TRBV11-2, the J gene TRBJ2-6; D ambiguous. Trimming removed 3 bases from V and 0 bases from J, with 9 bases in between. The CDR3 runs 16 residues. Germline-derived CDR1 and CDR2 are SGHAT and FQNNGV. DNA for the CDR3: TGTGCCAGCAGCTTGGCCAGCTACTCTGGGGCCAACGTCCTGACTTTC. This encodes CASSLASYSGANVLTF.